This T cell receptor beta chain was sequenced for a study of CD4 T cells in relation to SARS-CoV-2 and coronaviruses. Turning to the study itself: After roughly 9 days of antigen culture, PBMC TCR beta CDR3s were sequenced. The HLA restriction of the shared crossreactive spike epitopes was mapped.

The unexposed donors gave CD4+ T cells in about 2011-2019, prior to COVID-19. CD4+ T cells were isolated from the cells after 10 days of culture. Some clones are missing from TCRdb's copy, which holds only in-frame ones; the method was immunoSEQ multiplex PCR. The sample records more than 20,000 clones, about three quarters being singletons. With respect to this clone: What it binds is not known.

The study, taken as a whole, reports: The cross-reactivity analysis covered only spike protein, not other viral proteins.

The origin of this receptor is a human donor in good health. Sequencing was carried out using CD4+ T cells from PBMCs, cultured in vitro.

The CDR3 DNA reads as TGCGCCAGCAGCTTGGCGGGGAGGTCACCCCTCCACTTT. Translation gives CASSLAGRSPLHF. The rearrangement links TRBV5-1 to TRBJ1-6; no definite D call. The CDR3 is 13 residues long. V gave up 0 bases and J gave up 10 bases, with 8 bases separating them. The germline CDR1 and CDR2 sequences are SGHRS and YFSETQ.